The source of this T cell receptor (beta chain) is a study of blood T cell repertoires in COVID-19. Study details: Samples representing acute and convalescent COVID-19 were sourced from the United States, Italy and Spain.

Germline V CDR1 and CDR2: SGHRS, YFSETQ. V gave up 0 bases and J gave up 2 bases, with 9 bases separating them. CDR3 length: 15 residues. This clone was counted once. Clones were sequenced by immunoSEQ multiplex PCR, and TCRdb holds only the in-frame ones, with some missing. The table shows about 120,000 clones, with around nine tenths occurring only once. The sequence derives from a woman between 65 and 79 years old who had recovered from COVID-19. The sequenced material came from peripheral blood. This chain links TRBV5-1 with TRBJ2-1; D gene unclear. CDR3 in amino acids: CASSLDKPPYNEQFF. In nucleotides, the CDR3 is TGCGCCAGCAGCTTGGACAAACCCCCCTACAATGAGCAGTTCTTC.